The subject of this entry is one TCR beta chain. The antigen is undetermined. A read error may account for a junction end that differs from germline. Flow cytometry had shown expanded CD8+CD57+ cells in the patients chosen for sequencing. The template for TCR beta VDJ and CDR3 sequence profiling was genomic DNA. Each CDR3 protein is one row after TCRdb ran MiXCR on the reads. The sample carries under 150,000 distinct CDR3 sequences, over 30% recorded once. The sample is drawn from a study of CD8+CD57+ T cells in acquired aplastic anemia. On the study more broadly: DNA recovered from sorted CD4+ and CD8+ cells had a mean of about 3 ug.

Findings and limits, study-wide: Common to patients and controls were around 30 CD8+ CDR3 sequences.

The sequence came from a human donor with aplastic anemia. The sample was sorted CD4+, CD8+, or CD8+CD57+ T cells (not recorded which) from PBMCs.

For the CDR3, the DNA is TGTGTCAGCAGTGCATGGACAGGGAGTGAGCAGTTCTTC. Its translation: CVSSAWTGSEQFF. The chain couples TRBV6-1 to TRBJ2-1, with 8 bases fitting TRBD1. This CDR3 region has 13 residues. Germline CDR1 reads MNHNS; CDR2 reads SASEGT.